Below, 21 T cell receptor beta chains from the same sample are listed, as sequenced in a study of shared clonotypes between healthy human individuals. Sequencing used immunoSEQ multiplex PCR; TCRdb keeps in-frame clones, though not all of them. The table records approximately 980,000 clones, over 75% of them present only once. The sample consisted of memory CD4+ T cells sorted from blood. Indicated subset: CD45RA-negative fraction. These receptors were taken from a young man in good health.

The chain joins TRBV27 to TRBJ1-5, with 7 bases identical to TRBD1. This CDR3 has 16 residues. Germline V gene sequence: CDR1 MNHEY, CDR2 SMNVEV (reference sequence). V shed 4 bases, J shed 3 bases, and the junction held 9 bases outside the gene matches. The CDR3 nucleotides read TGTGCCAGCAGTTATCGATTGGACAGGCCCAATCAGCCCCAGCATTTT. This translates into CASSYRLDRPNQPQHF.

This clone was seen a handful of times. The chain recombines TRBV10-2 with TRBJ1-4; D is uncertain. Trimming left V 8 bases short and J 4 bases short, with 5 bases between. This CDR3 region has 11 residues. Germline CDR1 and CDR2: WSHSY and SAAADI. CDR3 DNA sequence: TGCGCCAGCTTACGTAATGAAAAACTGTTTTTT. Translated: CASLRNEKLFF.

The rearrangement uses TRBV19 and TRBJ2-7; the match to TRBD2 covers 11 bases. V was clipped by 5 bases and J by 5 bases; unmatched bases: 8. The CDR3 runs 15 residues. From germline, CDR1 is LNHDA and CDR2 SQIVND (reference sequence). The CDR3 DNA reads TGTGCCAGTAGTCGACTAGCGGGGAGTATCAACGAGCAGTACTTC. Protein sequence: CASSRLAGSINEQYF.

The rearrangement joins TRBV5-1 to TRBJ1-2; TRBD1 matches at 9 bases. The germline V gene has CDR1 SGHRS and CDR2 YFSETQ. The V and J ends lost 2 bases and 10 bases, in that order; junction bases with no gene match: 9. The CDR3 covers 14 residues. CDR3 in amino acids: CASSLPGQGSDYTF. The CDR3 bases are TGCGCCAGCAGCTTACCGGGACAGGGTTCAGACTACACCTTC.

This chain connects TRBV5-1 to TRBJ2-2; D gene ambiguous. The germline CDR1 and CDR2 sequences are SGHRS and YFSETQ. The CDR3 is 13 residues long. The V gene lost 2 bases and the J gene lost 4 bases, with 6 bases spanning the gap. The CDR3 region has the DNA TGCGCCAGCAGCTTTTTAACCACCGGGGAGCTGTTTTTT. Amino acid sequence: CASSFLTTGELFF.

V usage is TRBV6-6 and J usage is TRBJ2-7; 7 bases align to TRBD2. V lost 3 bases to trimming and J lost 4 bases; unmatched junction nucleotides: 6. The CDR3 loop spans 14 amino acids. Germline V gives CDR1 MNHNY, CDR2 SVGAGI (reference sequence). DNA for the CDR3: TGTGCCAGCAGTTATTTGACTAGCACTTACGAGCAGTACTTC. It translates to CASSYLTSTYEQYF.

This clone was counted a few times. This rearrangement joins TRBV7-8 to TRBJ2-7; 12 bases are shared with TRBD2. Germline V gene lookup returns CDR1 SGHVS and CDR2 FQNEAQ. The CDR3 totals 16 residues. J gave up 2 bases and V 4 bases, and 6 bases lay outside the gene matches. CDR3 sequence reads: CASSSGRLAGAYEQYF. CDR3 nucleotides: TGTGCCAGCAGCTCCGGGCGACTAGCGGGAGCCTACGAGCAGTACTTC.

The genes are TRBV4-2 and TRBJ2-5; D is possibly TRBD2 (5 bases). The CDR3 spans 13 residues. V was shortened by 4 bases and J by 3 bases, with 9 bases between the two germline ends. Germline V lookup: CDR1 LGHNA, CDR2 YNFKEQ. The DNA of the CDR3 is TGTGCCAGCAGCCTCAGCGGCAAAGAGACCCAGTACTTC. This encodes CASSLSGKETQYF.

CDR3 amino acids: CATSRDRGQGVAGTQYF. In nucleotides, the CDR3 is TGTGCCACCAGCAGAGATCGGGGACAGGGGGTCGCGGGGACCCAGTACTTC. The genes are TRBV15 and TRBJ2-5, with TRBD1 matching 11 bases. This CDR3 spans 17 amino acids. The V and J ends lost 0 bases and 7 bases, in that order; junction bases with no gene match: 10. Germline CDR1 LNHNV, CDR2 YYDKDF (reference sequence).

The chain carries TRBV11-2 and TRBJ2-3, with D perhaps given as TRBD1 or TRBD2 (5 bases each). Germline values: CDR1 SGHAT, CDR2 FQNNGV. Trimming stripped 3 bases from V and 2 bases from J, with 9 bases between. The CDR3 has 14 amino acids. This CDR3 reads CASSFRDHTDTQYF. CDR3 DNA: TGTGCCAGCAGCTTCCGGGACCACACAGATACGCAGTATTTT.

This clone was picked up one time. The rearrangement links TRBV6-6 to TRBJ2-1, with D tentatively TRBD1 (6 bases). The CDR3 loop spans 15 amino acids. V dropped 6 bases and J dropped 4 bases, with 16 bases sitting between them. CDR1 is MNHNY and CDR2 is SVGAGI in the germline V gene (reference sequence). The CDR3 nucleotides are TGTGCCAGCAGCCTGTTGGGTCAGGGGTACAATGAGCAGTTCTTC. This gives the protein CASSLLGQGYNEQFF.

The CDR3 loop reads CASRTGLAALYEQYF. DNA for the CDR3: TGTGCCAGCAGAACGGGTCTAGCGGCCCTCTACGAGCAGTACTTC. The gene calls are TRBV27 and TRBJ2-7; 7 nucleotides agree with TRBD2. The ends lost 6 bases at V and 3 bases at J; junction bases unmatched: 11. The length of the CDR3 is 15 residues. The germline V gene has CDR1 MNHEY and CDR2 SMNVEV (reference sequence).

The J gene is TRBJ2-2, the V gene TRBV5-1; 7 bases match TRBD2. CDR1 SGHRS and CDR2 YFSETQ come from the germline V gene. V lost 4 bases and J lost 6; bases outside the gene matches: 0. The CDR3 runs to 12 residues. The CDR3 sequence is CASSGLAGELFF. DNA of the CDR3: TGCGCCAGCAGCGGACTAGCCGGGGAGCTGTTTTTT.

The CDR3 is CASSTRTVQYF. CDR3 in DNA: TGTGCCAGCAGCACCCGAACCGTGCAGTACTTC. The chain employs TRBV7-2 and TRBJ2-5, with D hard to call. V gave up 5 bases and J gave up 11 bases, with 12 bases separating them. CDR3 size: 11 residues. Germline V gives CDR1 SGHTA, CDR2 FQGNSA.

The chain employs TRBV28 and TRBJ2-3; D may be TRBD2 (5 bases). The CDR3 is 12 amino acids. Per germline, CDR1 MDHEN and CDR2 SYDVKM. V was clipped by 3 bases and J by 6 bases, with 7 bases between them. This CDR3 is CASSFSVDTQYF. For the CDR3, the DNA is TGTGCCAGCAGTTTTAGCGTCGATACGCAGTATTTT.

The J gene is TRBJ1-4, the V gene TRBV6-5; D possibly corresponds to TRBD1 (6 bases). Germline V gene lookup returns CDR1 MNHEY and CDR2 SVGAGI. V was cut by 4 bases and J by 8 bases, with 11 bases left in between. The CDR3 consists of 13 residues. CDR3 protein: CASSSQGQEKLFF. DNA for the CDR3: TGTGCCAGCAGTTCTCAGGGACAAGAAAAACTGTTTTTT.

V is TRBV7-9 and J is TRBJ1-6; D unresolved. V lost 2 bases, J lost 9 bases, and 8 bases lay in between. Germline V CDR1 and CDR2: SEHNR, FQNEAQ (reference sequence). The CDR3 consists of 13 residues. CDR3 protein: CASSLTMGSPLHF. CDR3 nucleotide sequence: TGTGCCAGCAGCTTAACTATGGGTTCACCCCTCCACTTT.

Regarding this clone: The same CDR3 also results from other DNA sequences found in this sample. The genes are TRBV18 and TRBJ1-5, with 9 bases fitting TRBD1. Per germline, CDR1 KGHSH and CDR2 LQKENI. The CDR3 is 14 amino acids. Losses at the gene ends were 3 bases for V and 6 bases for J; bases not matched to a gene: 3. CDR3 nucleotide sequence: TGTGCCAGCTCACCGGGACAGGGAGGTCAGCCCCAGCATTTT. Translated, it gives CASSPGQGGQPQHF. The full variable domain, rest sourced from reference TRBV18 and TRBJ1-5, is NAGVMQNPRHLVRRRGQEARLRCSPMKGHSHVYWYRQLPEEGLKFMVYLQKENIIDESGMPKERFSAEFPKEGPSILRIQQVVRGDSAAYFCASSPGQGGQPQHFGDGTRLSIL.

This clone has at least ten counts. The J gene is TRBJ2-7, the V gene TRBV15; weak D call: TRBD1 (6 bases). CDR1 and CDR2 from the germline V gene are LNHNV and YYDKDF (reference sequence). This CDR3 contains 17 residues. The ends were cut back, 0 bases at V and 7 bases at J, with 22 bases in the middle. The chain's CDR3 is CATSRDLPGQGPGEQYF. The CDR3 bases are TGTGCCACCAGCAGAGATCTCCCGGGACAAGGACCGGGGGAGCAGTACTTC. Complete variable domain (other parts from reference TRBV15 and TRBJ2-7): DAMVIQNPRYQVTQFGKPVTLSCSQTLNHNVMYWYQQKSSQAPKLLFHYYDKDFNNEADTPDNFQSRRPNTSFCFLDIRSPGLGDTAMYLCATSRDLPGQGPGEQYFGPGTRLTVT.

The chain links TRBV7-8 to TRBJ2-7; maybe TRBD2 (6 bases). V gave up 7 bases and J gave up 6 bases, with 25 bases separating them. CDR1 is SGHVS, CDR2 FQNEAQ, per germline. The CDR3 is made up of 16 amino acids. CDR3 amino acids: CASNIRPGTSMGEQYF. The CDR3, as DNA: TGTGCCAGCAACATAAGGCCCGGGACTTCCATGGGCGAGCAGTACTTC.

The CDR3 spells CASSLEAWGNQPQHF. For the CDR3, the DNA is TGTGCCAGCAGCTTGGAGGCGTGGGGGAATCAGCCCCAGCATTTT. The chain links TRBV5-8 to TRBJ1-5; tentatively, D is TRBD1 (5 bases). With 0 bases removed from V and 4 bases from J, the gap between germline ends came to 11 bases. There are 15 residues in the CDR3. Germline values: CDR1 SGHTS, CDR2 YDEGEE.